These 21 T cell receptor beta chains share one sample of origin, sequenced in a study of blood T cell repertoires in COVID-19. Data came from immunoSEQ multiplex PCR; TCRdb stores just in-frame clones and leaves some out. The sample lists tens of thousands of clones; 80% to 90% were seen once. Sequencing was performed on peripheral blood. The receptors stem from a man aged 60 to 69 with acute or convalescent COVID-19.

The gene calls are TRBV6-5 and TRBJ1-2; D unclear. The CDR3 sequence is 13 residues long. Trimming removed 3 bases at V and 5 bases at J, with 10 bases between. Per germline, CDR1 MNHEY and CDR2 SVGAGI. The CDR3: CASSYDWEYGYTF. CDR3 nucleotides: TGTGCCAGCAGTTATGATTGGGAGTATGGCTACACCTTC.

The chain has TRBV5-1 and TRBJ2-3; no firm D call. This CDR3 region has 14 residues. The V gene's germline CDR1 is SGHRS and CDR2 YFSETQ. V dropped 6 bases and J dropped 2 bases, with 13 bases sitting between them. CDR3 in amino acids: CASNAVTDTDTQYF. CDR3 coding DNA: TGCGCCAGCAACGCAGTCACAGACACAGATACGCAGTATTTT.

This clone has only a few counts. This chain uses TRBV4-2 with TRBJ2-5; TRBD2 matches at 11 bases. V trimming: 4 bases; J trimming: 3 bases; junction bases outside the gene matches: 10. Germline CDR1 reads LGHNA; CDR2 reads YNFKEQ. This CDR3 comprises 17 residues. The CDR3 region has the DNA TGTGCCAGCAGCCCTGGACCGGGACTAGCGGTGGAAGAGACCCAGTACTTC. Translating gives CASSPGPGLAVEETQYF.

This clone has just a few counts. The chain combines TRBV30 with TRBJ1-1, with 8 bases that match TRBD1. V shed 0 bases, J shed 11 bases, and the junction held 11 bases outside the gene matches. The CDR3 has 14 amino acids. Per germline, CDR1 GTSNPN and CDR2 SVGIG (reference sequence). DNA for the CDR3: TGTGCCTGGAGTGTAACGGTCCCGACAGGGGTGGCTTTCTTT. Amino acids: CAWSVTVPTGVAFF.

The rearrangement joins TRBV9 to TRBJ1-1; 7 bases agree with TRBD1. Trimming at V came to 4 bases and at J to 1 base, leaving 4 bases not matched to a gene. CDR3 length: 14 amino acids. CDR1 SGDLS and CDR2 YYNGEE come from the germline V gene. CDR3 sequence: CASSRYRGNTEAFF. The CDR3 DNA is TGTGCCAGCAGCCGGTACAGGGGGAACACTGAAGCTTTCTTT.

V and J are TRBV18 and TRBJ2-7; TRBD2 aligns across 9 bases. Germline trimming cut 3 bases from V and 0 bases from J; bases unmatched to any gene: 15. Germline loops: CDR1 KGHSH, CDR2 LQKENI. This CDR3 contains 19 residues. The CDR3 region is CASSPFVRTSASRSYEQYF. The CDR3 DNA follows: TGTGCCAGCTCACCTTTTGTCCGGACTAGCGCTTCCCGCTCCTACGAGCAGTACTTC. Full variable domain (rest looked up from reference TRBV18 and TRBJ2-7): NAGVMQNPRHLVRRRGQEARLRCSPMKGHSHVYWYRQLPEEGLKFMVYLQKENIIDESGMPKERFSAEFPKEGPSILRIQQVVRGDSAAYFCASSPFVRTSASRSYEQYFGPGTRLTVT.

This sequence joins TRBV6-2 or TRBV6-3 and TRBJ2-1; 13 nucleotides align to TRBD2. Germline V gene data show CDR1 as MNHEY and CDR2 as SVGEGT. V was clipped by 6 bases and J by 9 bases; unmatched bases: 8. This CDR3 is 15 amino acids long. CDR3 in amino acids: CASSPGLAGAAEQFF. CDR3 bases: TGTGCCAGCAGCCCTGGACTAGCGGGAGCGGCTGAGCAGTTCTTC.

The rearrangement uses TRBV5-4 and TRBJ2-7; 8 bases align to TRBD2. Germline trimming cut 6 bases from V and 9 bases from J; bases unmatched to any gene: 17. The CDR3 totals 15 residues. The V gene's germline CDR1 is SGHNT and CDR2 YYREEE (reference sequence). CDR3 nucleotide sequence: TGTGCCAGCACCCCCGGTCCCAGCGGGAGTATAAGGCAGTACTTC. This codes for CASTPGPSGSIRQYF.

The genes are TRBV19 and TRBJ1-2, with TRBD1 identical over 7 bases. V lost 6 bases, J lost 0 bases, and 7 bases stayed unmatched. This CDR3 has 15 residues. The germline V gene encodes CDR1 LNHDA and CDR2 SQIVND (reference sequence). The CDR3 protein is CASSHRDRANYGYTF. The CDR3 DNA follows: TGTGCCAGTAGCCACCGGGACAGAGCTAACTATGGCTACACCTTC. The entire variable domain, with the rest obtained from reference TRBV19 and TRBJ1-2, is as follows: DGGITQSPKYLFRKEGQNVTLSCEQNLNHDAMYWYRQDPGQGLRLIYYSQIVNDFQKGDIAEGYSVSREKKESFPLTVTSAQKNPTAFYLCASSHRDRANYGYTFGSGTRLTVV.

The rearrangement uses TRBV3-1 (or the pseudogene TRBV3-2) and TRBJ1-2, with TRBD1 matching 7 bases. There are 14 residues in the CDR3. Losses at the gene ends were 3 bases for V and 3 bases for J; bases not matched to a gene: 4. Germline V CDR1 and CDR2: LGHDT, YNNKEL (reference sequence). The CDR3 nucleotides are TGTGCCAGCAGCCAGAGAGGGACAGACTATGGCTACACCTTC. The encoded protein is CASSQRGTDYGYTF.

This clone was seen a single time. The J gene is TRBJ2-5, the V gene TRBV11-2; D possibly corresponds to TRBD2 (6 bases). The CDR3 covers 15 residues. Germline values: CDR1 SGHAT, CDR2 FQNNGV. V was cut by 5 bases and J by 2 bases, with 15 bases left in between. The CDR3 DNA reads as TGTGCCAGCAGCATTCCCTTGGGGGGTCAAGAGACCCAGTACTTC. Protein product: CASSIPLGGQETQYF.

The chain carries TRBV11-3 and TRBJ2-2; a possible D gene is TRBD1 (6 bases). CDR3 length: 15 amino acids. V was shortened by 3 bases and J by 5 bases, with 13 bases between the two germline ends. Germline CDR1 reads SGHNT; CDR2 reads YENEEA. The CDR3 DNA follows: TGTGCCAGCAGCTTTTCAGGGGTGGGGACCGGGGAGCTGTTTTTT. Translation: CASSFSGVGTGELFF.

CDR3 in DNA: TGTGCCAGCAGTACACTAGCGGACAATGAGCAGTTCTTC. Amino acid sequence: CASSTLADNEQFF. The chain uses TRBV6-2 or TRBV6-3 and TRBJ2-1; 8 bases map to TRBD2. The CDR3 runs to 13 residues. Germline V CDR1 and CDR2: MNHEY, SVGEGT. V dropped 5 bases and J dropped 5; count of bases not matched to a gene: 2.

DNA for the CDR3: TGTGCCAGCAGTTTCGGGGGTCCGGGACTAGCCCAAGAGACCCAGTACTTC. Translated: CASSFGGPGLAQETQYF. The V call is TRBV28, the J call TRBJ2-5, with 9 bases lining up with TRBD2. This CDR3 spans 17 amino acids. Germline CDR1 MDHEN, CDR2 SYDVKM. J gave up 1 base and V 3 bases, and 9 bases lay outside the gene matches.

The CDR3 reads CASSFALESTQYF. The CDR3 DNA reads TGTGCCAGCAGTTTTGCTTTAGAGTCGACCCAGTACTTC. The chain uses TRBV28 and TRBJ2-5; D unresolved. The V end lost 3 bases, the J end lost 7 bases, and 12 bases lay between the germline ends. From germline, CDR1 is MDHEN and CDR2 SYDVKM. The CDR3 spans 13 residues. The complete variable domain, with remaining parts taken from reference TRBV28 and TRBJ2-5, reads DVKVTQSSRYLVKRTGEKVFLECVQDMDHENMFWYRQDPGLGLRLIYFSYDVKMKEKGDIPEGYSVSREKKERFSLILESASTNQTSMYLCASSFALESTQYFGPGTRLLVL.

This CDR3 reads CTSSPIDSYEQYF. The CDR3, as DNA: TGCACCAGCAGCCCCATCGACAGCTACGAGCAGTACTTC. The J gene is TRBJ2-7, the V gene TRBV1; the table gives TRBD1 as D, unverified against the DNA. TRBV1 is a pseudogene locus. The CDR3 contains 13 residues.

V usage is TRBV4-3 and J usage is TRBJ1-1; no clear D. The CDR3 runs 13 residues. The germline gives CDR1 LGHNA, CDR2 YSLEER. V was trimmed by 8 bases and J by 1 base, leaving 11 bases between them. The CDR3 loop is CASGQTSNTEAFF. Here the CDR3 DNA reads TGCGCCAGCGGTCAGACATCGAACACTGAAGCTTTCTTT.

This clone occurred once. Other nucleotide sequences from this sample produce the same CDR3. V gene TRBV10-3 combines with J gene TRBJ2-7; 11 positions match TRBD2. The germline V gene has CDR1 ENHRY and CDR2 SYGVKD. The CDR3 sequence is 14 residues long. V gave up 6 bases and J gave up 3 bases; unmatched junction bases: 4. The CDR3 is CAISTSGSDYEQYF. The CDR3 bases are TGTGCCATCAGCACTAGCGGGAGCGACTACGAGCAGTACTTC.

V usage is TRBV6-1 and J usage is TRBJ2-2, with 9 nucleotides matching TRBD1. With 8 bases clipped from V and 7 bases from J, the junction kept 8 bases outside the gene matches. Germline-derived CDR1 and CDR2 are MNHNS and SASEGT. This CDR3 is built from 14 residues. The CDR3 coding sequence is TGTGCCAGCGGCCAAACAGGGGGCGTCGGGGAGCTGTTTTTT. This sequence encodes CASGQTGGVGELFF.

The CDR3 DNA follows: TGTGCCAGTAGGGGGACAGCCAATCAGCCCCAGCATTTT. This sequence encodes CASRGTANQPQHF. V usage is TRBV19 and J usage is TRBJ1-5; 7 nucleotides align to TRBD1. Trimming at V came to 6 bases and at J to 3 bases, leaving 2 bases not matched to a gene. CDR1 and CDR2 (germline): LNHDA, SQIVND (reference sequence). The CDR3 loop spans 13 amino acids. The variable domain in full, with the rest retrieved from reference TRBV19 and TRBJ1-5, is DGGITQSPKYLFRKEGQNVTLSCEQNLNHDAMYWYRQDPGQGLRLIYYSQIVNDFQKGDIAEGYSVSREKKESFPLTVTSAQKNPTAFYLCASRGTANQPQHFGDGTRLSIL.

The CDR3 sequence is CASSPGVMSINEKLFF. Here the CDR3 DNA reads TGTGCCAGCAGTCCAGGGGTGATGTCGATTAATGAAAAACTGTTTTTT. The chain links TRBV25-1 to TRBJ1-4, with TRBD1 as a possible D gene (6 bases). The V gene's germline CDR1 is MGHDK and CDR2 SYGVNS. Trimming pared 5 bases from V and 4 bases from J, leaving 17 bases between. The CDR3 has 16 residues.